This T cell receptor (beta chain) was found in a study of blood T cell repertoires in COVID-19. Study-wide context: COVID-19 samples collected from the United States, Italy and Spain covered acute and convalescent phases. PBMCs, B-cell-depleted T cells, or T cells were the source of the cDNA or gDNA that made up the material.

Source study methods: Estimation of nucleated cell counts was performed using reference gene primer amplification. Only in-frame clones appear in the TCRdb table, and some are missing; sequencing was by immunoSEQ multiplex PCR. For V, J and clone size, that table is used; D and trimming come from the DNA. The sample shows some 220,000 clones, nearly 90% of them seen only once. The CDR3 spans 14 residues. CDR1 and CDR2 from the germline V gene are MNHEY and SMNVEV (reference sequence). The J segment lost 7 bases and the V segment lost 1 base, leaving 2 bases of the junction unmatched. This clonotype was sampled from a woman aged 18-29 years who had recovered from COVID-19. The chain links TRBV27 to TRBJ2-7; TRBD2 agrees at 12 bases. Sequenced sample: peripheral blood. This CDR3 is CASSLWTSGIEQYF. The CDR3 region has the DNA TGTGCCAGCAGTTTATGGACTAGCGGGATTGAGCAGTACTTC.